A single sample is the source of the 9 T cell receptor beta chains below, sequenced in a study of T cells in Graves' hyperthyroidism and ophthalmopathy. TCR beta CDR3 regions were amplified from RNA transcripts. An initial round of RT-PCR targeting the TCR CDR3 relied on the HTBI primer set. MiXCR was run by TCRdb on the multiplex PCR reads, yielding one entry per CDR3 protein. The sample gives hundreds of thousands of distinct CDR3 sequences, 45% of which show up once; less than 9% is in the top ten. The material sequenced was peripheral blood or thyroid tissue (not recorded which). The receptor source for this set is an adult man with Graves' disease, either hyperthyroidism or ophthalmopathy (not recorded which).

Comments on this clonotype: One base away lies a much larger clone, so this may be a sequencing read error. The chain joins TRBV29-1 to TRBJ2-7, with 9 bases identical to TRBD2. Unmatched junction bases numbered 4, after V lost 6 bases and J lost 4 bases. The CDR3 has 12 residues. The germline V gene has CDR1 SQVTM and CDR2 ANQGSEA. The CDR3 DNA is TGCAGCGTAAGCGGGAGGCCTTACGAGCAGTACTTC. It specifies CSVSGRPYEQYF.

The gene calls are TRBV5-1 and TRBJ1-1; D unclear. Looked up from germline, CDR1 is SGHRS and CDR2 is YFSETQ. This CDR3 is built from 13 residues. The ends were cut back, 4 bases at V and 4 bases at J, with 11 bases in the middle. The CDR3 reads CASSGYYGTEAFF. CDR3 bases: TGCGCCAGCAGCGGCTACTATGGCACTGAAGCTTTCTTT.

The chain joins TRBV9 to TRBJ2-2; the D is unclear. CDR1 SGDLS and CDR2 YYNGEE come from the germline V gene. CDR3 length: 14 residues. With 3 bases removed from V and 2 bases from J, the gap between germline ends came to 8 bases. The CDR3 DNA follows: TGTGCCAGCAGCGAGATTTATAACACCGGGGAGCTGTTTTTT. As protein: CASSEIYNTGELFF.

Details on this clonotype: A clone one base away is much larger, so this may be a read error. This chain connects TRBV10-3 to TRBJ1-2; D is unresolved. V lost 4 bases and J lost 7, with 13 bases in between. CDR1 is ENHRY, CDR2 SYGVKD, per germline. The CDR3 contains 13 residues. DNA for the CDR3: TGTGCCATCAGTGGGGAGTTAGGCTGTGGCTACACCTTC. This sequence encodes CAISGELGCGYTF.

The J gene is TRBJ1-2, the V gene TRBV25-1; D unresolved. V was clipped by 4 bases and J by 4 bases, with 16 bases between them. The germline gives CDR1 MGHDK, CDR2 SYGVNS. This CDR3 is 15 amino acids long. The CDR3 nucleotides are TGTGCCAGCAGTGCCACCCAGTGGTCCGGCTATGGCTACACCTTC. Encoded protein: CASSATQWSGYGYTF.

The rearrangement links TRBV15 to TRBJ1-4, with 8 bases that match TRBD1. V lost 3 bases and J lost 7; bases outside the gene matches: 7. Germline loops: CDR1 LNHNV, CDR2 YYDKDF (reference sequence). This CDR3 has 15 residues. The CDR3 DNA reads TGTGCCACCAGCAGGAACAGGGGGGCTCTTGAAAAACTGTTTTTT. Protein product: CATSRNRGALEKLFF.

The chain links TRBV7-9 to TRBJ1-6, with D perhaps TRBD1 (6 bases). In germline, CDR1 is SEHNR, CDR2 FQNEAQ (reference sequence). V lost 6 bases, J lost 7 bases, and 19 bases lay in between. This CDR3 contains 16 residues. Here the CDR3 reads CASRARGAINNSPLHF. Written as DNA, the CDR3 is TGTGCCAGCAGAGCGCGGGGGGCCATTAACAATTCACCCCTCCACTTT.

The chain joins TRBV5-6 to TRBJ1-3; weak D call: TRBD1 (6 bases). The germline V gene encodes CDR1 SGHDT and CDR2 YYEEEE. V was trimmed by 1 base and J by 2 bases, leaving 10 bases between them. The CDR3 contains 15 residues. The CDR3 DNA is TGTGCCAGCAGCTTGACAGGGAGAACTGGAAACACCATATATTTT. Its protein is CASSLTGRTGNTIYF.

This clonotype appeared many times. The chain combines TRBV29-1 with TRBJ1-2; D uncertain. From germline, CDR1 is SQVTM and CDR2 ANQGSEA. The CDR3 runs 16 residues. The ends were cut back, 3 bases at V and 0 bases at J, with 17 bases in the middle. DNA of the CDR3: TGCAGCGTTGACCCGTATGGGTTACCAGCTAACTATGGCTACACCTTC. Residues: CSVDPYGLPANYGYTF. The entire variable domain, with the rest obtained from reference TRBV29-1 and TRBJ1-2, is as follows: SAVISQKPSRDICQRGTSLTIQCQVDSQVTMMFWYRQQPGQSLTLIATANQGSEATYESGFVIDKFPISRPNLTFSTLTVSNMSPEDSSIYLCSVDPYGLPANYGYTFGSGTRLTVV.